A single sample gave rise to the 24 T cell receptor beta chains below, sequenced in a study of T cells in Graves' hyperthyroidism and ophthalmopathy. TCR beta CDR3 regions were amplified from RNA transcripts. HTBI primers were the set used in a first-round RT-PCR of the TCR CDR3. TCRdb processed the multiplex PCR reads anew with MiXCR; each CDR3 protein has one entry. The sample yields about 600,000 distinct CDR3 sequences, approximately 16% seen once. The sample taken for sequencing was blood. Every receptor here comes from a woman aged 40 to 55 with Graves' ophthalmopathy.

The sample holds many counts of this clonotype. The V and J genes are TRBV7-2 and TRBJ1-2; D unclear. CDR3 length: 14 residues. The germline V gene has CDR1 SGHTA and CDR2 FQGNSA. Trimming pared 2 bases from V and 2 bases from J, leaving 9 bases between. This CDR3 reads CASSLIARNYGYTF. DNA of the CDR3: TGTGCCAGCAGCTTAATCGCACGCAACTATGGCTACACCTTC.

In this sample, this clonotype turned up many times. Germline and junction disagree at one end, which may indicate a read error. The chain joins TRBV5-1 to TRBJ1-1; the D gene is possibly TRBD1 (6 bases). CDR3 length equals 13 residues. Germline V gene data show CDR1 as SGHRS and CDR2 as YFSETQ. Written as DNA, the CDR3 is TGTGCCAGCAGTAGGGAGGGGGGCACTGAAGCTTTCTTT. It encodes CASSREGGTEAFF.

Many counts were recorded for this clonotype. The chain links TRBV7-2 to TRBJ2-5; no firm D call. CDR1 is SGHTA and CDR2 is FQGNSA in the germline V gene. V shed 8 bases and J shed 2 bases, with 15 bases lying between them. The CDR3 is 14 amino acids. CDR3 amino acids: CASGVAGIQETQYF. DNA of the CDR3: TGTGCCAGCGGAGTCGCTGGGATACAAGAGACCCAGTACTTC. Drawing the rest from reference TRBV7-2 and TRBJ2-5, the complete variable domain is GAGVSQSPSNKVTEKGKDVELRCDPISGHTALYWYRQSLGQGLEFLIYFQGNSAPDKSGLPSDRFSAERTGGSVSTLTIQRTQQEDSAVYLCASGVAGIQETQYFGPGTRLLVL.

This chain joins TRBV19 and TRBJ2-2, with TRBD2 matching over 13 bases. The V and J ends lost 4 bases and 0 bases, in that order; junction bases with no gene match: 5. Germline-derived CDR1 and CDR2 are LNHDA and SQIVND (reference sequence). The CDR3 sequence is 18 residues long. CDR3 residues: CASSTRGLAGANTGELFF. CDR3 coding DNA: TGTGCCAGTAGTACCCGCGGACTAGCGGGGGCGAACACCGGGGAGCTGTTTTTT.

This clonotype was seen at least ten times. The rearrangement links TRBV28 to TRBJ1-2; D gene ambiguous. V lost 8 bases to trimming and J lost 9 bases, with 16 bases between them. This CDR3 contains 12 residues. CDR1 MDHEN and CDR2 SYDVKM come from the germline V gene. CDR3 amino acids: CASQRAGRSYTF. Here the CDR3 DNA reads TGTGCCAGCCAGCGGGCAGGCCGGAGCTACACCTTC.

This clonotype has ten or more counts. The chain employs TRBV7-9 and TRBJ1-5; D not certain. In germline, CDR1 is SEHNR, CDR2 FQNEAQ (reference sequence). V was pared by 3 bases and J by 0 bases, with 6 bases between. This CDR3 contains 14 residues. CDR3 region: CASSLTDSNQPQHF. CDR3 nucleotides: TGTGCCAGCAGCTTGACGGATAGCAATCAGCCCCAGCATTTT.

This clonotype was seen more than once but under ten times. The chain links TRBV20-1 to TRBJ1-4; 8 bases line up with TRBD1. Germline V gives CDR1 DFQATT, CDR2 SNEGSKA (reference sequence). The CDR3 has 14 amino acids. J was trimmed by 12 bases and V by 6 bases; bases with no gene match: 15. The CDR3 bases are TGCAGTGCCAGGGTACGACAGGGGACCCCAGAACTGTTTTTT. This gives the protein CSARVRQGTPELFF.

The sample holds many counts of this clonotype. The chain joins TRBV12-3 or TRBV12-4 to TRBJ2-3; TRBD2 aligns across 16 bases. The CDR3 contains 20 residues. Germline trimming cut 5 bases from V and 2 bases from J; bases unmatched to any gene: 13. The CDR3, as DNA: TGTGCCAGCAGTCCTGACCCGGGACTAGCGGGGGGGGAGCCCACAGATACGCAGTATTTT. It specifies CASSPDPGLAGGEPTDTQYF.

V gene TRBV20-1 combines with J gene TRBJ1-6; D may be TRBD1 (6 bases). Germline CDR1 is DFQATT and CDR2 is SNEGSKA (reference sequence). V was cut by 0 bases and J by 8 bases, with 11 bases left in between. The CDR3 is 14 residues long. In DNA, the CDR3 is TGCAGTGCTAGAGAGGGGGCTGAAGATTCACCCCTCCACTTT. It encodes CSAREGAEDSPLHF.

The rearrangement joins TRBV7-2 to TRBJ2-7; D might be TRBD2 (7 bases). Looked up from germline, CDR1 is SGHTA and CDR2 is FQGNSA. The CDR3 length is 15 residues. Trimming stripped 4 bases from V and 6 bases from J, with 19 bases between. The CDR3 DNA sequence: TGTGCCAGCAGCTCTGGGGGGGCAGGGGAGGTCGAGCAGTACTTC. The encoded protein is CASSSGGAGEVEQYF.

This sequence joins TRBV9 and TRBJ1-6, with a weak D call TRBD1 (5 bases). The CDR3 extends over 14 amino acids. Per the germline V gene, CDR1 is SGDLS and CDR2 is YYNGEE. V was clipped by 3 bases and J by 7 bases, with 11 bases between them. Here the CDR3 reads CASSEGTGNSPLHF. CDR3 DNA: TGTGCCAGCAGCGAGGGGACGGGAAATTCACCCCTCCACTTT.

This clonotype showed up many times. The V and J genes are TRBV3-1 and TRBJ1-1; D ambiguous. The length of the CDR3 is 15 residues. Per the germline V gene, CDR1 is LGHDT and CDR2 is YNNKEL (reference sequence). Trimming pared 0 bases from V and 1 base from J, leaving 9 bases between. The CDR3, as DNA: TGTGCCAGCAGCCAAGATGCGGGGTGGAACACTGAAGCTTTCTTT. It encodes CASSQDAGWNTEAFF.

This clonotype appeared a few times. The chain's CDR3 is CASSPTISGANVLTF. The CDR3 bases are TGTGCCAGCAGTCCAACGATCTCTGGGGCCAACGTCCTGACTTTC. The chain carries TRBV6-1 and TRBJ2-6; D unclear. The CDR3 has 15 amino acids. Deletions cut 5 bases from V and 0 bases from J, with 8 bases between. Germline loops: CDR1 MNHNS, CDR2 SASEGT.

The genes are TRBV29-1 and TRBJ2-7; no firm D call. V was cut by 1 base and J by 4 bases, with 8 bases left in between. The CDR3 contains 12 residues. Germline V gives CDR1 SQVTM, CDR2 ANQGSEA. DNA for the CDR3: TGCAGCGTTGAAGCGCAGGAGTACGAGCAGTACTTC. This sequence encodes CSVEAQEYEQYF.

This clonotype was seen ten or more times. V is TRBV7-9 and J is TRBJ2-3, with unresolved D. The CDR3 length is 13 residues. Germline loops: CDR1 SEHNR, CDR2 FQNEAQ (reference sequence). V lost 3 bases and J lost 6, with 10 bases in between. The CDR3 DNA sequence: TGTGCCAGCAGCTTGGCAGTTCCGGATACGCAGTATTTT. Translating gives CASSLAVPDTQYF. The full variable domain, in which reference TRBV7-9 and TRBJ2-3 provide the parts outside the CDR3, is DTGVSQNPRHKITKRGQNVTFRCDPISEHNRLYWYRQTLGQGPEFLTYFQNEAQLEKSRLLSDRFSAERPKGSFSTLEIQRTEQGDSAMYLCASSLAVPDTQYFGPGTRLTVL.

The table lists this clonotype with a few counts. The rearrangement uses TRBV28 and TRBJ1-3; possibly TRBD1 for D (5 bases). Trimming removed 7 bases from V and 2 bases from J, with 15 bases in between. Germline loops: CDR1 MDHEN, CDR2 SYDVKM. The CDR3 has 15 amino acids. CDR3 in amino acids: CASNPGQSTGNTIYF. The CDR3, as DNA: TGTGCCAGCAACCCTGGACAAAGCACTGGAAACACCATATATTTT.

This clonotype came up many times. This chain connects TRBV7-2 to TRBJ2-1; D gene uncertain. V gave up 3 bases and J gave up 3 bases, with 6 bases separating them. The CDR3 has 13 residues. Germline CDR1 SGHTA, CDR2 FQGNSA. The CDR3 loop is CASSFRVYNEQFF. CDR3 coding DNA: TGTGCCAGCAGCTTTAGAGTCTACAATGAGCAGTTCTTC. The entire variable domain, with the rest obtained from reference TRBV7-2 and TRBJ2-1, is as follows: GAGVSQSPSNKVTEKGKDVELRCDPISGHTALYWYRQSLGQGLEFLIYFQGNSAPDKSGLPSDRFSAERTGGSVSTLTIQRTQQEDSAVYLCASSFRVYNEQFFGPGTRLTVL.

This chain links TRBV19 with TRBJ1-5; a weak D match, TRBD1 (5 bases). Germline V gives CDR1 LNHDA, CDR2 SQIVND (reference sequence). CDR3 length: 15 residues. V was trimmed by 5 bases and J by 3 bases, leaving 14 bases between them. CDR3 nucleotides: TGTGCCAGTAGTCCCGAGGGACGGATCAATCAGCCCCAGCATTTT. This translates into CASSPEGRINQPQHF.

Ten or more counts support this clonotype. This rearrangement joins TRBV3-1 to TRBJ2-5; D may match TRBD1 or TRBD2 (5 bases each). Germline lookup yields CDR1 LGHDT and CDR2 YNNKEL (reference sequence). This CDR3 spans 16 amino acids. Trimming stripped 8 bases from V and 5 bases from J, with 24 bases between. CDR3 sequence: CASEKSGRLAGETQYF. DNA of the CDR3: TGTGCCAGCGAAAAGTCCGGGCGGCTAGCAGGGGAGACCCAGTACTTC.

The CDR3, as DNA: TGTGCCAGCAGCTTAGAACATGACGGGCCCTCCTACGAGCAGTACTTC. Protein product: CASSLEHDGPSYEQYF. The chain combines TRBV11-2 with TRBJ2-7; the D is unclear. This CDR3 has 16 amino acids. Per germline, CDR1 SGHAT and CDR2 FQNNGV. Trimming removed 0 bases at V and 0 bases at J, with 12 bases between.

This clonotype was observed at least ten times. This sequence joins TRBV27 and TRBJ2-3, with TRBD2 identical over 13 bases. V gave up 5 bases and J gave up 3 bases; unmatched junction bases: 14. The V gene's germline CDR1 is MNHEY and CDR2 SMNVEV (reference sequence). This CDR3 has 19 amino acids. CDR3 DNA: TGTGCCAGCAGTCGTACTAGCGGGGGGGCCGGTAGAAGGACAGATACGCAGTATTTT. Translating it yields CASSRTSGGAGRRTDTQYF.

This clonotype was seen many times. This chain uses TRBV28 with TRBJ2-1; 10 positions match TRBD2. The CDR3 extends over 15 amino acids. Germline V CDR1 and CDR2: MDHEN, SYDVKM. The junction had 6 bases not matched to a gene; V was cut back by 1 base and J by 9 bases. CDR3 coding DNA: TGTGCCAGCAGTTTATCCGCTAGCGGGAGTACTGAGCAGTTCTTC. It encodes CASSLSASGSTEQFF.

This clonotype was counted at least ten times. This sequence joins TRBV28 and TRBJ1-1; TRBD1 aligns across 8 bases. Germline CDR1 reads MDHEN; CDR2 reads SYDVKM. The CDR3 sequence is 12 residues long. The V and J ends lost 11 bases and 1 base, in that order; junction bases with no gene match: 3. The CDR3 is CAYRGTNTEAFF. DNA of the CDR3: TGTGCCTACAGGGGGACGAACACTGAAGCTTTCTTT.

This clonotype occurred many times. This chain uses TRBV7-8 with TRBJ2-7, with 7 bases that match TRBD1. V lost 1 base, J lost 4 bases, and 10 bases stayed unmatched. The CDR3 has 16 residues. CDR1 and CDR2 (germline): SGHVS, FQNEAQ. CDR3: CASSLGAGTVQYEQYF. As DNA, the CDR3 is TGTGCCAGCAGCTTAGGAGCCGGGACAGTTCAGTACGAGCAGTACTTC.